A selection of T cell receptor beta chains follows, all from one sample in a study of blood T cell repertoires in COVID-19. Repertoires were generated with immunoSEQ multiplex PCR, while TCRdb's copy carries only in-frame clones and drops some. The top ten clones hold around 15% of a sample with about 150,000 clones, 85% to 90% of them seen once. Input material: peripheral blood. Source of these receptors: a man between 18 and 29 years old with COVID-19, enrolled during active disease. Both conserved end residues are trimmed from each CDR3. The order of the fields is V gene, J gene, clone size, CDR3 protein. The size entry is marked missing in some rows and otherwise reads once, few, many or a size class.

>TRBV9|TRBJ2-1|once
ASSVAEIYNEQF
>TRBV21-1|TRBJ2-3|.
ASTSDDTQY
>TRBV7-9|TRBJ2-7|.
ASSSTGAHPYEQY
>TRBV29-1|TRBJ2-5|.
SVERMGARVQETQY
>TRBV10-3|TRBJ2-3|.
AISGSMWTSGDTQY
>TRBV18|TRBJ2-7|.
ASSPRGASIYEQY
>TRBV12-2|TRBJ1-2|.
ASRLEGTPYGYT
>TRBV5-6|TRBJ2-7|.
ASSRDRGGRGTYEQY
>TRBV6-7|TRBJ2-7|.
ASSYSQGQGQAYEQY
>TRBV21-1|TRBJ2-3|.
ASSKAPSLGPHAGTGGRRCTQY
>TRBV5-1|TRBJ1-2|.
ASSLAAGANYGYT
>TRBV4-3|TRBJ2-7|.
ASSPVGRFYEQY
>TRBV28|TRBJ1-2|.
ASSLGQSRGYT
>TRBV6-2/TRBV6-3|TRBJ2-3|.
ASTPRGGTKDTQY
>TRBV18|TRBJ2-3|.
ASSPTGTATDTQY
>TRBV11-2|TRBJ2-2|few
ASSLSGRGTGELF
>TRBV11-3|TRBJ2-7|.
ASSSSGSAWEQY
>TRBV7-2|TRBJ2-7|.
ASSLLGGGSSYEQY
>TRBV19|TRBJ1-5|.
ASSQDGVSNQPQH
>TRBV9|TRBJ2-7|.
ASSVADSSYEQY
>TRBV7-9|TRBJ2-7|few
ASRHPDRYEQY
>TRBV7-2|TRBJ2-3|.
ASSLEWGTRSTDTQY
>TRBV18|TRBJ1-1|.
ASSPGHGMNTEAF
>TRBV27|TRBJ2-7|.
ASSSLLSRRVEQY
>TRBV6-4|TRBJ2-3|medium-sized
ASSPEGGADTQY
>TRBV6-5|TRBJ2-7|.
ASSSLLGTGSYEQY
>TRBV7-2|TRBJ1-6|.
ASSRTTGSRNSPLH
>TRBV19|TRBJ2-3|.
ASSYPREEGTDTQY